The subject of this entry is one T cell receptor (beta chain). Assay used: immunoSEQ multiplex PCR; TCRdb lists only in-frame clones, some missing. The sample yields approximately 530,000 clones, about 96% seen once. V was shortened by 7 bases and J by 3 bases, with 16 bases between the two germline ends. The CDR3 totals 14 residues. Germline CDR1 is MNHNS and CDR2 is SASEGT. This sample is part of a study of shared clonotypes between healthy human individuals. Across the study: Donor ages ranged 18 to 49 years: two women, three men.

V gene TRBV6-1 combines with J gene TRBJ2-7; the D gene is possibly TRBD2 (5 bases). The receptor comes from a woman aged 25 to 39 in good health. Sequencing was done on a sample of naive CD4+ T cells sorted from blood. As to subset: CD45RA+ positively selected. CDR3: CASKFVQDFYEQYF. The CDR3 coding sequence is TGTGCCAGCAAATTCGTCCAGGACTTCTACGAGCAGTACTTC.